This T cell receptor beta chain stems from a study of blood T cell repertoires in COVID-19. Turning to the study itself: Nucleic acid was either cDNA or gDNA, and it came from T cells, B-cell-depleted T cells, or PBMCs.

TCRdb's copy holds only in-frame clones and misses some; the assay was immunoSEQ multiplex PCR. The top ten hold approximately 5.4% of the sample, which has roughly 360,000 clones, 83% seen once. The participants were between about 18 and 95 years old and came from 24 US areas. Two negative PCRs, clearance, or symptom resolution were required of recovered Cohort 3 donors. The CDR3 extends over 18 amino acids. The V segment lost 5 bases and the J segment 0 bases; nucleotides outside the gene matches: 5. In germline, CDR1 is SGHTA, CDR2 FQGNSA. The TCR sequence derives from a woman aged 50 to 60 who had recovered from COVID-19. Sequencing input: PBMCs or T cells enriched from blood (not recorded which). This chain joins TRBV7-2 and TRBJ2-3, with TRBD2 matching 16 bases. CDR3 bases: TGTGCCAGCAGCGCCGGGACTAGCGGGGGGGTTAGCACAGATACGCAGTATTTT. It is translated as CASSAGTSGGVSTDTQYF. The full variable domain, completed using reference TRBV7-2 and TRBJ2-3, is GAGVSQSPSNKVTEKGKDVELRCDPISGHTALYWYRQSLGQGLEFLIYFQGNSAPDKSGLPSDRFSAERTGGSVSTLTIQRTQQEDSAVYLCASSAGTSGGVSTDTQYFGPGTRLTVL.